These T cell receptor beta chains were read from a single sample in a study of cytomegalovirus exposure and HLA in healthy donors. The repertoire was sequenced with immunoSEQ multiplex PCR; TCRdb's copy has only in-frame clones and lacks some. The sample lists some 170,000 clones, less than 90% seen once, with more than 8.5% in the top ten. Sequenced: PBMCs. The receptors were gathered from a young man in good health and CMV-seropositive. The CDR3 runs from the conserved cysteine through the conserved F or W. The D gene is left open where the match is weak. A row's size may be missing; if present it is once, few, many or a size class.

DNA: TGCGCCAGCAGTACAGGGGTGGGTGAAAAACTGTTTTTT
CDR3: CASSTGVGEKLFF
J: TRBJ1-4
size: few
D: TRBD1
V: TRBV10-1

DNA: TGTGCCGCCGGGGCAGGGGGTTGGCAGCCCCAGCATTTT
CDR3: CAAGAGGWQPQHF
J: TRBJ1-5
size: -
D: TRBD1
V: TRBV28

DNA: TGTGCCAGCCAGGGGGACCGCTATGGCTACACCTTC
CDR3: CASQGDRYGYTF
J: TRBJ1-2
size: -
D: TRBD1
V: TRBV28

DNA: TGTGCCAGCAAGGACAGTATTACAAACGGGTATGGCTACACCTTC
CDR3: CASKDSITNGYGYTF
J: TRBJ1-2
size: -
D: -
V: TRBV6-6

DNA: TGTGCCAGCTCACCGGACGGGAGAGGGTATGAGCAGTTCTTC
CDR3: CASSPDGRGYEQFF
J: TRBJ2-1
size: -
D: -
V: TRBV18

DNA: TGTGCCAGCAGCGTACGGACACAACAAGAGACCCAGTACTTC
CDR3: CASSVRTQQETQYF
J: TRBJ2-5
size: -
D: -
V: TRBV7-2

DNA: TGTGCCACCAGCAGAGATCCCTCGTATTTCAGCGGGGGCTACAATGAGCAGTTCTTC
CDR3: CATSRDPSYFSGGYNEQFF
J: TRBJ2-1
size: -
D: TRBD2
V: TRBV15

DNA: TGTGCCAGCAGTTTATCGTTCGCGGCGGCGGCCGGGGAGCTGTTTTTT
CDR3: CASSLSFAAAAGELFF
J: TRBJ2-2
size: once
D: -
V: TRBV27

DNA: TGCGCCAGCAGCTTGGCCGACAGGGGGCGCGAGCAGTACTTC
CDR3: CASSLADRGREQYF
J: TRBJ2-7
size: -
D: TRBD1
V: TRBV5-1

DNA: TGTGCCAGCAGCTTCACGGACAGTAGTAATTCACCCCTCCACTTT
CDR3: CASSFTDSSNSPLHF
J: TRBJ1-6
size: few
D: -
V: TRBV2

DNA: TGTGCCAGCAGCCCAAGGGAGGGCCGGGATACGCAGTATTTT
CDR3: CASSPREGRDTQYF
J: TRBJ2-3
size: -
D: TRBD2
V: TRBV5-4

DNA: TGTGCCAGCAGTTTCGACAGGGAAGATGGCTACACCTTC
CDR3: CASSFDREDGYTF
J: TRBJ1-2
size: -
D: TRBD1
V: TRBV2

DNA: TGTGCCAGCAGGGGGGGGAGGGAGCTGTTTTTT
CDR3: CASRGGRELFF
J: TRBJ2-2
size: -
D: TRBD2
V: TRBV28

DNA: TGTGCCATCAGCTATACAGGGATTGTCGATGAGCAGTTCTTC
CDR3: CAISYTGIVDEQFF
J: TRBJ2-1
size: -
D: -
V: TRBV10-3

DNA: TGTGCCAGCAGTTACTCTCGAGGGGGCGGCTATGGCTACACCTTC
CDR3: CASSYSRGGGYGYTF
J: TRBJ1-2
size: many
D: TRBD1
V: TRBV6-6

DNA: TGCAGCGGTCTAGGGGGCACTCAGAACACTGAAGCTTTCTTT
CDR3: CSGLGGTQNTEAFF
J: TRBJ1-1
size: -
D: TRBD1
V: TRBV29-1

DNA: TGTGCCAGCAGCTTAGCCAGGAATGAGCAGTTCTTC
CDR3: CASSLARNEQFF
J: TRBJ2-1
size: -
D: -
V: TRBV11-2

DNA: TGTGCCAGCAGCCTCGGGTCGGGTGGCACCGGGGAGCTGTTTTTT
CDR3: CASSLGSGGTGELFF
J: TRBJ2-2
size: -
D: -
V: TRBV5-4

DNA: TGTGCCGGGAGGGGATGGGCAGATACGCAGTATTTT
CDR3: CAGRGWADTQYF
J: TRBJ2-3
size: -
D: TRBD2
V: TRBV5-8

DNA: TGTGCCAGCAGCCGATCTAGCGGACTCTCCTACAATGAGCAGTTCTTC
CDR3: CASSRSSGLSYNEQFF
J: TRBJ2-1
size: once
D: TRBD2
V: TRBV7-6

DNA: TGTGCCAGTAGTATTGAGCGGGGGATCGATACGCAGTATTTT
CDR3: CASSIERGIDTQYF
J: TRBJ2-3
size: -
D: TRBD2
V: TRBV19

DNA: TGCGCCAGCAGCTTGGAACAGCCCTTTAACTATGGCTACACCTTC
CDR3: CASSLEQPFNYGYTF
J: TRBJ1-2
size: -
D: -
V: TRBV5-1

DNA: TGCGCCAGCAGCTTGGAGATAGCTGGAAACACCATATATTTT
CDR3: CASSLEIAGNTIYF
J: TRBJ1-3
size: -
D: -
V: TRBV5-1

DNA: TGTGCCAGCAGCCCCTACAGGGGGCGCTTC
CDR3: CASSPYRGRF
J: TRBJ2-7
size: many
D: TRBD1
V: TRBV11-2

DNA: TGTGCCAGCAGTTACATGTCTGGGGCGAGTACTGAAGCTTTCTTT
CDR3: CASSYMSGASTEAFF
J: TRBJ1-1
size: -
D: -
V: TRBV6-5

DNA: TGTGCCAGCAGCCCCCTGCCGGGACAGGGTCTGCGTGCTTTCTTT
CDR3: CASSPLPGQGLRAFF
J: TRBJ1-1
size: -
D: TRBD1
V: TRBV28

DNA: TGTGCCAGCTCACCCCACAGGGGACCAAATCAGCCCCAGCATTTT
CDR3: CASSPHRGPNQPQHF
J: TRBJ1-5
size: -
D: TRBD1
V: TRBV18

DNA: TGTGCCAGCACCGCAAACGGGGGGCTTAATTCACCCCTCCACTTT
CDR3: CASTANGGLNSPLHF
J: TRBJ1-6
size: -
D: -
V: TRBV5-4

DNA: TGTGCTAGCAGCCAGGGAGAGACCCAGTACTTC
CDR3: CASSQGETQYF
J: TRBJ2-5
size: -
D: -
V: TRBV7-7

DNA: TGTGCCAGCAGCCGCGCTGGGGGCTGGACTAGCGGCCACAATGAGCAGTTCTTC
CDR3: CASSRAGGWTSGHNEQFF
J: TRBJ2-1
size: -
D: TRBD2
V: TRBV7-8

DNA: TGTGCCAGTAGTATAGAACAGGGTAGCAATCAGCCCCAGCATTTT
CDR3: CASSIEQGSNQPQHF
J: TRBJ1-5
size: once
D: -
V: TRBV19

DNA: TGTGCCAGCAGCAACCGAGGGGACAGCTATGGCTACACCTTC
CDR3: CASSNRGDSYGYTF
J: TRBJ1-2
size: few
D: TRBD1
V: TRBV7-9

DNA: TGTGCCAGCGCAGGACAGGGGAACACCGGGGAGCTGTTTTTT
CDR3: CASAGQGNTGELFF
J: TRBJ2-2
size: -
D: TRBD1
V: TRBV11-2

DNA: TGTGCCAGCAGCTTGGTAGCGGGAGGAACCGGGGAGCTGTTTTTT
CDR3: CASSLVAGGTGELFF
J: TRBJ2-2
size: -
D: TRBD2
V: TRBV5-6

DNA: TGTGCCAGCAGCCCTCTCTTACAGGGGCGGACTGAAGCTTTCTTT
CDR3: CASSPLLQGRTEAFF
J: TRBJ1-1
size: -
D: TRBD1
V: TRBV14

DNA: TGTGCCAGCTCACCACTCGGAACTAGAGGTGAGCAGTTCTTC
CDR3: CASSPLGTRGEQFF
J: TRBJ2-1
size: -
D: -
V: TRBV18

DNA: TGTGCCAGCAATCTGCGGGGTCAGCCCCAGCATTTT
CDR3: CASNLRGQPQHF
J: TRBJ1-5
size: -
D: -
V: TRBV28